A single sample gave rise to the 25 T cell receptor beta chains below, sequenced in a study of OX40 agonist ivuxolimab in advanced cancers. The data were produced by immunoSEQ multiplex PCR, yet TCRdb's version contains in-frame clones alone and is incomplete. The top ten hold approximately 0.3% of the sample, which has tens of thousands of clones, about 89% seen once. The input for sequencing was CD4+ or CD8+ T cells sorted from blood, taken in a trial of the OX40 agonist ivuxolimab. All receptors come from an adult with an advanced solid tumor such as melanoma, head and neck, liver or kidney cancer.

This clone was seen just once. CDR3 DNA sequence: TGTGCCAGCAGTGAGCGGGGGTTGCGAGAGACCCAGTACTTC. Translated: CASSERGLRETQYF. V usage is TRBV6-1 and J usage is TRBJ2-5; 7 nucleotides line up with TRBD2. The CDR3 has 14 residues. Per germline, CDR1 MNHNS and CDR2 SASEGT. The trim removed 3 bases at V and 4 bases at J, leaving 5 bases unmatched.

The V gene is TRBV7-9, the J gene TRBJ1-2; unclear D gene. V was shortened by 4 bases and J by 5 bases, with 14 bases between the two germline ends. CDR3 size: 14 residues. Germline V gives CDR1 SEHNR, CDR2 FQNEAQ (reference sequence). CDR3 region: CASSSGIPIYGYTF. In nucleotides, the CDR3 is TGTGCCAGCAGCTCAGGAATCCCTATATATGGCTACACCTTC.

This sequence joins TRBV12-5 and TRBJ1-5; D is ambiguous. Germline V gene data show CDR1 as LGHNT and CDR2 as FRNRAP. CDR3 length: 13 amino acids. The V and J ends lost 1 base and 5 bases respectively, with 6 bases between them. The CDR3 is CASGLGVHQPQHF. The CDR3 DNA follows: TGTGCTAGTGGTTTGGGGGTACATCAGCCCCAGCATTTT.

The chain uses TRBV5-1 and TRBJ2-1; D is unclear. From germline, CDR1 is SGHRS and CDR2 YFSETQ. The CDR3 sequence is 16 residues long. V was cut by 3 bases and J by 0 bases, with 13 bases left in between. The CDR3 region has the DNA TGCGCCAGCAGCTACCAAGAAATTAGCTCCTACAATGAGCAGTTCTTC. Translation gives CASSYQEISSYNEQFF.

The chain combines TRBV28 with TRBJ1-1; 7 bases match TRBD1. Looked up from germline, CDR1 is MDHEN and CDR2 is SYDVKM. The V gene end was trimmed by 5 bases and the J gene end by 0 bases; junction bases not matched to a gene: 6. The CDR3 length is 15 residues. DNA for the CDR3: TGTGCCAGCAGTCTGTCGGGACAGTTGAACACTGAAGCTTTCTTT. Protein product: CASSLSGQLNTEAFF. The full variable domain, its missing parts supplied by reference TRBV28 and TRBJ1-1, is DVKVTQSSRYLVKRTGEKVFLECVQDMDHENMFWYRQDPGLGLRLIYFSYDVKMKEKGDIPEGYSVSREKKERFSLILESASTNQTSMYLCASSLSGQLNTEAFFGQGTRLTVV.

The rearrangement links TRBV27 to TRBJ2-5; TRBD1 is a possible D gene (6 bases). CDR1 and CDR2 from the germline V gene are MNHEY and SMNVEV (reference sequence). Between the trimmed V and J ends, which lost 8 bases and 4 bases, there was a span of 17 bases. The CDR3 is made up of 14 amino acids. The CDR3 DNA is TGTGCCAGCGGAGGAACAGGGTTTCGAGAGACCCAGTACTTC. As protein: CASGGTGFRETQYF.

The rearrangement uses TRBV29-1 and TRBJ2-7; D uncertain. The V end was cut by 6 bases, the J end by 0 bases, with 9 bases between. Per germline, CDR1 SQVTM and CDR2 ANQGSEA. This CDR3 is 12 amino acids long. CDR3 in amino acids: CSVGPNSYEQYF. The CDR3 nucleotides read TGCAGCGTCGGACCGAACTCCTACGAGCAGTACTTC.

This chain links TRBV5-1 with TRBJ2-1; no clear D gene. Trimming took 5 bases from V and 9 from J, leaving 15 bases between them. Germline CDR1 SGHRS, CDR2 YFSETQ. The CDR3 sequence is 13 residues long. DNA of the CDR3: TGCGCCAGCAGTCGGCAGGTGGTGGGTGAGCAGTTCTTC. It translates to CASSRQVVGEQFF.

The rearrangement uses TRBV5-1 and TRBJ2-1, with D perhaps matching TRBD1 (6 bases). The V gene lost 1 base and the J gene lost 9 bases, with 11 bases spanning the gap. Germline CDR1 is SGHRS and CDR2 is YFSETQ. CDR3 length equals 13 residues. CDR3: CASSLQQGGEQFF. The DNA for the CDR3 is TGCGCCAGCAGCTTGCAACAGGGCGGTGAGCAGTTCTTC.

V and J are TRBV19 and TRBJ2-7; the D is unclear. Germline values: CDR1 LNHDA, CDR2 SQIVND (reference sequence). The V end was cut by 0 bases, the J end by 3 bases, with 12 bases between. The CDR3 length is 15 residues. The CDR3 protein is CASSIEASGHYEQYF. The CDR3 coding sequence is TGTGCCAGTAGTATAGAGGCTAGTGGGCACTACGAGCAGTACTTC.

The CDR3 region is CASSCSGQGTEAFF. CDR3 coding DNA: TGTGCCAGCAGCTGCTCGGGTCAGGGCACTGAAGCTTTCTTT. The chain combines TRBV5-7 with TRBJ1-1; tentative D call: TRBD1 (5 bases). TRBV5-7 counts as an open reading frame of uncertain function. The CDR3 extends over 14 amino acids. The V gene lost 3 bases and the J gene lost 4 bases, with 13 bases spanning the gap.

The chain is built from TRBV2 and TRBJ2-3, with D maybe TRBD1 (6 bases). Germline V gene sequence: CDR1 SNHLY, CDR2 FYNNEI. Trimming cost V 7 bases and J 3 bases, with 20 bases left between them. The CDR3 spans 16 residues. The CDR3 loop is CASTPIVGTRTDTQYF. The CDR3, as DNA: TGTGCCAGCACCCCGATAGTGGGGACAAGAACAGATACGCAGTATTTT.

In nucleotides, the CDR3 is TGTGCCAGCAGCACCCAGCGGGCCGGGGAGCTGTTTTTT. It yields the protein CASSTQRAGELFF. The chain recombines TRBV7-8 with TRBJ2-2; maybe TRBD2 (6 bases). V was pared by 5 bases and J by 6 bases, with 10 bases between. This CDR3 has 13 amino acids. Germline values: CDR1 SGHVS, CDR2 FQNEAQ.

The chain recombines TRBV20-1 with TRBJ2-7; D not resolved. The CDR3 contains 11 residues. CDR1 is DFQATT and CDR2 is SNEGSKA in the germline V gene (reference sequence). Trimming cost V 6 bases and J 5 bases, with 11 bases left between them. The CDR3 coding sequence is TGCAGTGCCCCCCGTTTAAACGAGCAGTACTTC. It encodes CSAPRLNEQYF.

The chain joins TRBV6-1 to TRBJ1-1; 8 bases fit TRBD1. J lost 6 bases, V lost 5 bases, and 8 bases had no gene match. This CDR3 has 14 amino acids. CDR1 and CDR2 (germline): MNHNS, SASEGT. The CDR3 reads CASSPDRVWSEAFF. CDR3 DNA: TGTGCCAGCAGTCCGGACAGGGTTTGGTCTGAAGCTTTCTTT.

The chain has TRBV28 and TRBJ1-6, with 12 bases that match TRBD1. The J segment lost 9 bases and the V segment lost 6 bases, leaving 6 bases of the junction unmatched. The length of the CDR3 is 15 residues. Germline-derived CDR1 and CDR2 are MDHEN and SYDVKM. The DNA for the CDR3 is TGTGCCAGCAGCCAACCGGGACAGGGGGCTTCACCCCTCCACTTT. It specifies CASSQPGQGASPLHF.

V usage is TRBV4-1 and J usage is TRBJ1-3, with D unclear. Per the germline V gene, CDR1 is MGHRA and CDR2 is YSYEKL. Trimming removed 1 base from V and 0 bases from J, with 10 bases in between. The CDR3 sequence is 16 residues long. In nucleotides, the CDR3 is TGCGCCAGCAGCCAAGGGCTTTCCTACTCTGGAAACACCATATATTTT. It translates to CASSQGLSYSGNTIYF.

The V and J genes are TRBV6-1 and TRBJ2-1; D is unclear. The CDR3 is 15 amino acids. V lost 6 bases, J lost 0 bases, and 12 bases lay in between. CDR1 and CDR2 from the germline V gene are MNHNS and SASEGT. This CDR3 reads CASRKEPNSYNEQFF. The CDR3 DNA follows: TGTGCCAGCAGGAAGGAACCTAACTCCTACAATGAGCAGTTCTTC.

This chain uses TRBV23-1 with TRBJ1-5; D not certain. TRBV23-1 is assigned to the ORF class and has an uncertain function. V was clipped by 4 bases and J by 5 bases, with 18 bases between them. This CDR3 has 16 amino acids. This chain's CDR3 is CASSLRTSRGDQPQHF. In DNA form, the CDR3 reads TGCGCCAGCAGTCTACGAACCTCCCGGGGAGATCAGCCCCAGCATTTT.

This clone was found a few times. This chain joins TRBV6-5 and TRBJ2-3; no definite D call. CDR1 and CDR2 from the germline V gene are MNHEY and SVGAGI. This CDR3 has 10 amino acids. Trimming pared 10 bases from V and 3 bases from J, leaving 5 bases between. The CDR3 sequence: CATKTDTQYF. Here the CDR3 DNA reads TGTGCCACCAAGACAGATACGCAGTATTTT.

The chain recombines TRBV19 with TRBJ2-3; D possibly corresponds to TRBD2 (5 bases). In germline, CDR1 is LNHDA, CDR2 SQIVND (reference sequence). V lost 3 bases to trimming and J lost 1 base, with 11 bases between them. This CDR3 comprises 15 residues. For the CDR3, the DNA is TGTGCCAGTAGTATTCAAGCGGTTCGCACAGATACGCAGTATTTT. Residues: CASSIQAVRTDTQYF.

V gene TRBV11-2 combines with J gene TRBJ1-5; 7 bases are a match to TRBD1. The CDR3 is 15 residues long. Germline CDR1 and CDR2: SGHAT and FQNNGV. The V gene end was trimmed by 0 bases and the J gene end by 5 bases; junction bases not matched to a gene: 4. CDR3 in DNA: TGTGCCAGCAGCTTAGATGGGACAGTCTATCAGCCCCAGCATTTT. It yields the protein CASSLDGTVYQPQHF.

This chain joins TRBV9 and TRBJ2-7; unclear D gene. Trimming left V 0 bases short and J 2 bases short, with 12 bases between. CDR1 and CDR2 from the germline V gene are SGDLS and YYNGEE. This CDR3 is 15 amino acids long. DNA for the CDR3: TGTGCCAGCAGCGTAGCCTCTGACACTACCTACGAGCAGTACTTC. This codes for CASSVASDTTYEQYF.

This sequence joins TRBV14 and TRBJ1-1, with D maybe TRBD1 (6 bases). Trimming took 2 bases from V and 4 from J, leaving 14 bases between them. Germline CDR1 and CDR2: SGHDN and FVKESK. The CDR3 consists of 15 residues. As DNA, the CDR3 is TGTGCCAGCAGCCAATTACAGGGTGTAGGCACTGAAGCTTTCTTT. Translating it yields CASSQLQGVGTEAFF.

This CDR3 is CASIQGGLAGAGEQYF. The CDR3 bases are TGTGCCAGCATACAAGGGGGACTAGCGGGAGCGGGGGAGCAGTACTTC. The rearrangement joins TRBV28 to TRBJ2-7, with TRBD2 matching over 14 bases. CDR1 is MDHEN, CDR2 SYDVKM, per germline. V gave up 7 bases and J gave up 7 bases; unmatched junction bases: 12. This CDR3 is built from 16 residues.